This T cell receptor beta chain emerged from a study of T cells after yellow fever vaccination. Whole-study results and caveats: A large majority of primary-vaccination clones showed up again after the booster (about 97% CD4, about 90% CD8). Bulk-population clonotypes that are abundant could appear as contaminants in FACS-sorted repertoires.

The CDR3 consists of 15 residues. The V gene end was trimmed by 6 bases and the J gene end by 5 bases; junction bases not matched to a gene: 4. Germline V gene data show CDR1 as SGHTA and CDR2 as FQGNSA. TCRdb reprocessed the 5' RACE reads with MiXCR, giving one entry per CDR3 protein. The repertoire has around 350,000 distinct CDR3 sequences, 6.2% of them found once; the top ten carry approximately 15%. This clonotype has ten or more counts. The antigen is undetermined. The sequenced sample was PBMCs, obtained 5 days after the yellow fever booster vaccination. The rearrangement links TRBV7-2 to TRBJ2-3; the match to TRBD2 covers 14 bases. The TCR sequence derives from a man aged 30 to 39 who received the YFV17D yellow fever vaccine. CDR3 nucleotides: TGTGCCAGCAGAGGGACTAGCGGGGGCCAAGATACGCAGTATTTT. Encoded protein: CASRGTSGGQDTQYF.